These 12 T cell receptor beta chains share one sample of origin, sequenced in a study of coeliac disease. Method: immunoSEQ multiplex PCR; TCRdb's copy keeps in-frame clones and lacks some. The table records about 5,000 clones, about 70% of them present only once. Sequenced: lymphocytes from the gut lamina propria. The receptors were sampled from a man younger than 35 with celiac disease on a gluten-free diet.

The chain combines TRBV2 with TRBJ1-1; a weak D match, TRBD1 (6 bases). The V gene lost 4 bases and the J gene lost 1 base, with 10 bases spanning the gap. Germline loops: CDR1 SNHLY, CDR2 FYNNEI. This CDR3 has 14 amino acids. The CDR3 spells CASSVQGKNTEAFF. The CDR3 DNA reads as TGTGCCAGCAGTGTACAGGGTAAGAACACTGAAGCTTTCTTT.

This chain joins TRBV7-3 and TRBJ2-3; D is possibly TRBD2 (6 bases). The CDR3 is 12 amino acids. The germline gives CDR1 SGHTA, CDR2 FQGTGA. V dropped 5 bases and J dropped 4 bases, with 7 bases sitting between them. The CDR3 here is CASSPGADTQYF. Written as DNA, the CDR3 is TGTGCCAGCAGCCCGGGGGCAGATACGCAGTATTTT.

In this sample, this clone turned up a few times. The rearrangement joins TRBV11-2 to TRBJ2-1; D might be TRBD2 (6 bases). The V end lost 4 bases, the J end lost 0 bases, and 10 bases lay between the germline ends. Germline assignment: CDR1 SGHAT and CDR2 FQNNGV. The CDR3 is made up of 15 amino acids. The DNA for the CDR3 is TGTGCCAGCAGCTCCCAGCGGGCCTCCTACAATGAGCAGTTCTTC. Translated, it gives CASSSQRASYNEQFF.

The chain is built from TRBV6-5 and TRBJ2-2, with D possibly matching TRBD1 (5 bases). V lost 3 bases and J 0 bases, leaving 8 bases between the germline ends. The CDR3 is 15 residues long. Looked up from germline, CDR1 is MNHEY and CDR2 is SVGAGI. The CDR3 loop reads CASSYWTTNTGELFF. In nucleotides, the CDR3 is TGTGCCAGCAGTTATTGGACAACGAACACCGGGGAGCTGTTTTTT.

Only a few counts were recorded for this clone. The rearrangement joins TRBV5-1 to TRBJ2-5, with D perhaps TRBD1 (6 bases). Trimming shortened V by 4 bases and J by 3 bases, and 19 bases separated the two germline ends. Germline CDR1 SGHRS, CDR2 YFSETQ. The length of the CDR3 is 16 residues. The CDR3 DNA sequence: TGCGCCAGCAGCATCCGATCGACAGGCACAAAAGAGACCCAGTACTTC. It translates to CASSIRSTGTKETQYF.

Remarks on this clone: The identical CDR3 is also encoded by other nucleotide sequences in the sample. V usage is TRBV28 and J usage is TRBJ1-5, with TRBD1 as a possible D gene (5 bases). Trimming pared 3 bases from V and 0 bases from J, leaving 9 bases between. Germline V gene sequence: CDR1 MDHEN, CDR2 SYDVKM. The CDR3 loop spans 15 amino acids. CDR3 sequence: CASSFSGASNQPQHF. The CDR3 nucleotides read TGTGCCAGCAGTTTCAGTGGGGCTAGCAATCAGCCCCAGCATTTT.

This chain uses TRBV5-4 with TRBJ1-1; D gene uncertain. Germline V gene data show CDR1 as SGHNT and CDR2 as YYREEE (reference sequence). This CDR3 contains 12 residues. V lost 5 bases to trimming and J lost 10 bases, with 15 bases between them. DNA for the CDR3: TGTGCCAGCAGTCTCCAGGATACAGTAGCTTTCTTT. Amino acid sequence: CASSLQDTVAFF.

The chain links TRBV29-1 to TRBJ1-2, with 8 bases aligning to TRBD1. The CDR3 sequence is 13 residues long. V shed 3 bases, J shed 10 bases, and the junction held 10 bases outside the gene matches. Per germline, CDR1 SQVTM and CDR2 ANQGSEA. The CDR3 loop reads CSVDRQGRVDYTF. The CDR3 DNA is TGCAGCGTTGATCGACAGGGGCGGGTAGACTACACCTTC.

The rearrangement links TRBV28 to TRBJ2-3, with TRBD2 matching 7 bases. V trimming: 6 bases; J trimming: 0 bases; junction bases outside the gene matches: 12. CDR3 length equals 17 residues. Germline V gene lookup returns CDR1 MDHEN and CDR2 SYDVKM. The CDR3 reads CASREGWGGSSTDTQYF. The DNA of the CDR3 is TGTGCCAGCAGAGAGGGCTGGGGGGGATCTAGCACAGATACGCAGTATTTT.

J is TRBJ2-7 and V is TRBV7-9; 10 positions agree with TRBD2. The CDR3 runs to 13 residues. V lost 5 bases and J lost 8; bases outside the gene matches: 6. Germline CDR1 is SEHNR and CDR2 is FQNEAQ (reference sequence). DNA for the CDR3: TGTGCCAGCAGCCTCATAGCGGGGGGCCAGCAGTACTTC. Translation gives CASSLIAGGQQYF.

The genes are TRBV5-1 and TRBJ2-3, with TRBD2 matching 13 bases. CDR1 SGHRS and CDR2 YFSETQ come from the germline V gene. Trimming removed 4 bases from V and 6 bases from J; junction bases left unmatched: 5. The CDR3 has 15 amino acids. The CDR3 nucleotides read TGCGCCAGCAGCATAGGGACTAGCGGGGTGGATACGCAGTATTTT. Amino acid sequence: CASSIGTSGVDTQYF.

The chain has TRBV7-3 and TRBJ1-1; TRBD1 is a possible D gene (6 bases). The germline CDR1 and CDR2 sequences are SGHTA and FQGTGA. The CDR3 spans 15 residues. With 0 bases removed from V and 13 bases from J, the gap between germline ends came to 21 bases. CDR3 nucleotides: TGTGCCAGCAGCTTAACGTTAATCGGGGGGGCCCCCTTTTTCTTT. It is translated as CASSLTLIGGAPFFF.